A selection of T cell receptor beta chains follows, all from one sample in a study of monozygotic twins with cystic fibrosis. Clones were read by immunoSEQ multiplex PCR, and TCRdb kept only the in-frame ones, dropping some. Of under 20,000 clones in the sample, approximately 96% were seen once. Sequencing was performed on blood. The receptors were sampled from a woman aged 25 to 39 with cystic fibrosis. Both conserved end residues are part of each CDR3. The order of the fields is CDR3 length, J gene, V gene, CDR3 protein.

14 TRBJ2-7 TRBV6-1 CASSEATGDREQYF
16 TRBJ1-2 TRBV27 CASSFRNRGRNYGYTF
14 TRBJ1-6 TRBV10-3 CASASAAVNSPLHF
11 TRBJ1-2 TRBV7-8 CASSSAYGYTF
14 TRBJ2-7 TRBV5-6 CASSTPGQPYEQYF
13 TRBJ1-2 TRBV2 CASSANARVRYTF
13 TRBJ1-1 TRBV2 CASKGDMNTEAFF
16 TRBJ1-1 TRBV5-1 CASSVGQLQMNTEAFF
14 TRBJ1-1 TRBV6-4 CASSQDSTGLGAFF
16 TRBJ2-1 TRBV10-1 CASSRGPGQGANEQFF
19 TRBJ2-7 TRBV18 CASSPTAGDFSPKEYEQYF
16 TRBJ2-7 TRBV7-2 CASSPLTRGSSYEQYF
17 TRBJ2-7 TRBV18 CASSRSRLLGTTYEQYF
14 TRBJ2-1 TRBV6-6 CASSYSRVYNEQFF
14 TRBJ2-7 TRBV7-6 CASSPGQTSYEQYF
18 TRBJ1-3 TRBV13 CASSRIPGGGGSGNTIYF
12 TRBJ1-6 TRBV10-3 CASAAATSPLHF
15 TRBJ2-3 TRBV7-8 CASSLVRGGTDTQYF
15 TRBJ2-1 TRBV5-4 CASSLGDRGYNEQFF
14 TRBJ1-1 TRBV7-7 CARPLGQADTEAFF
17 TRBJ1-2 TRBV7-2 CASSPRDNPKRSYGYTF
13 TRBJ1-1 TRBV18 CASSPQSNTEAFF
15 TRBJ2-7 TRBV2 CASSPGTGSMDEQYF
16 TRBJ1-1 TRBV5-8 CASSLRKSAEYTEAFF
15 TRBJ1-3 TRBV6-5 CASRPGHLSGNTIYF
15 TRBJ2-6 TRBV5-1 CASYIGYSGANVLTF
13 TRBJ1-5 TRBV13 CASSEGGNQPQHF
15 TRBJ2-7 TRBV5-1 CASSPGQTGLNEQYF
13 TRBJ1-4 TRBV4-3 CASSQDRREKLFF
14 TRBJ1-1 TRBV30 CAWRNTGFVAEAFF
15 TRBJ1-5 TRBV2 CASSEAHRGSAPQHF
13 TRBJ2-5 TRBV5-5 CASSPGSQGTQYF
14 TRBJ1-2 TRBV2 CASRTPGANYGYTF
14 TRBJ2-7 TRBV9 CASSVEGISYEQYF
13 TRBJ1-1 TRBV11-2 CASSSQGNTEAFF